The 29 T cell receptor beta chains below all came from one sample that was sequenced in a study of identical twins. TCRdb called the 5' RACE reads again in MiXCR, with one record for every CDR3 protein. The table records 300,000 to 400,000 distinct CDR3 sequences, more than 9% of them present only once. This sample was also put to use in a study of yellow fever vaccine responses in identical twins.

The sample consisted of CD8+ T cells sorted from blood. The receptors here all came from a woman between 18 and 30 years old in good health.

This clonotype was detected ten times or more. This sequence joins TRBV28 and TRBJ2-1; D not resolved. The CDR3 runs to 13 residues. CDR1 and CDR2 (germline): MDHEN, SYDVKM. Trimming pared 7 bases from V and 4 bases from J, leaving 11 bases between. The CDR3 nucleotides read TGTGCCAGCACCCCCGCGGCATACAATGAGCAGTTCTTC. Its translation is CASTPAAYNEQFF.

The chain is built from TRBV10-3 and TRBJ2-3; D may be TRBD2 (6 bases). V was clipped by 6 bases and J by 6 bases, with 13 bases between them. Germline values: CDR1 ENHRY, CDR2 SYGVKD. The CDR3 totals 13 residues. CDR3 residues: CAIRGEGGDTQYF. The CDR3 DNA follows: TGTGCCATCAGGGGAGAGGGAGGCGATACGCAGTATTTT.

This clonotype was found a few times. The chain recombines TRBV2 with TRBJ1-1; D remains unclear. Trimming left V 5 bases short and J 3 bases short, with 7 bases between. The CDR3 spans 12 residues. Germline assignment: CDR1 SNHLY and CDR2 FYNNEI. CDR3 coding DNA: TGTGCCAGCAGTCCGGCGGACACTGAAGCTTTCTTT. Its protein product is CASSPADTEAFF.

The chain has TRBV28 and TRBJ2-5; D is unclear. The CDR3 extends over 13 amino acids. Between the trimmed V and J ends, which lost 3 bases and 5 bases, there was a span of 10 bases. Germline V gene lookup returns CDR1 MDHEN and CDR2 SYDVKM. The DNA for the CDR3 is TGTGCCAGCAGTTTTAACTATGTGGAGACCCAGTACTTC. It codes for CASSFNYVETQYF. Full variable domain (outside the CDR3, taken from reference TRBV28 and TRBJ2-5): DVKVTQSSRYLVKRTGEKVFLECVQDMDHENMFWYRQDPGLGLRLIYFSYDVKMKEKGDIPEGYSVSREKKERFSLILESASTNQTSMYLCASSFNYVETQYFGPGTRLLVL.

This clonotype was counted between two and nine times. The genes are TRBV6-5 and TRBJ2-7; 7 bases map to TRBD1. The CDR3 runs to 12 residues. With 6 bases clipped from V and 6 bases from J, the junction kept 5 bases outside the gene matches. Germline loops: CDR1 MNHEY, CDR2 SVGAGI. CDR3 coding DNA: TGTGCCAGCAGATCCTCAGGGGGCGAGCAGTACTTC. It specifies CASRSSGGEQYF.

This clonotype was found a few times. For the CDR3, the DNA is TGTGCCAGCAGTTTAGGCGGGAGTGGTACAGATACGCAGTATTTT. Translating it yields CASSLGGSGTDTQYF. V is TRBV28 and J is TRBJ2-3, with 7 bases aligning to TRBD2. V shed 2 bases, J shed 3 bases, and the junction held 5 bases outside the gene matches. There are 15 residues in the CDR3. CDR1 MDHEN and CDR2 SYDVKM come from the germline V gene.

The chain carries TRBV20-1 and TRBJ2-1; 8 nucleotides line up with TRBD2. Germline trimming cut 4 bases from V and 2 bases from J; bases unmatched to any gene: 10. In germline, CDR1 is DFQATT, CDR2 SNEGSKA (reference sequence). CDR3 length equals 16 residues. CDR3 bases: TGCAGTGCTAAATCCGCCGGGGGGGTTCCCTACAATGAGCAGTTCTTC. It encodes CSAKSAGGVPYNEQFF.

This clonotype was observed a few times. V gene TRBV5-5 combines with J gene TRBJ1-2, with TRBD1 matching over 11 bases. The germline gives CDR1 SGHKS, CDR2 YYEKEE (reference sequence). V dropped 4 bases and J dropped 3; count of bases not matched to a gene: 5. There are 15 residues in the CDR3. The CDR3 is CASSPDRGRDYGYTF. CDR3 DNA sequence: TGTGCCAGCAGCCCGGACAGGGGGCGGGACTATGGCTACACCTTC.

In its sample, this clonotype was seen a few times. V and J are TRBV11-2 and TRBJ2-1; 7 positions agree with TRBD1. The CDR3 spans 16 residues. V shed 7 bases and J 5 bases; nucleotides not matched to a gene: 14. The V gene's germline CDR1 is SGHAT and CDR2 FQNNGV. The CDR3 DNA reads as TGTGCCAGCACGCCTCACGGGACAGCCTTGGACAATGAGCAGTTCTTC. Translated, it gives CASTPHGTALDNEQFF.

The V and J genes are TRBV20-1 and TRBJ2-7, with a tentative D call TRBD1 (7 bases). V was shortened by 0 bases and J by 0 bases, with 12 bases between the two germline ends. This CDR3 is 15 amino acids long. The germline CDR1 and CDR2 sequences are DFQATT and SNEGSKA (reference sequence). DNA for the CDR3: TGCAGTGCTAGAGATCGGCGGGACAGCTCCTACGAGCAGTACTTC. As protein: CSARDRRDSSYEQYF.

This clonotype has more than one count but fewer than ten. V gene TRBV6-1 combines with J gene TRBJ2-3; D is ambiguous. CDR3 length: 14 residues. Germline V gives CDR1 MNHNS, CDR2 SASEGT. The V gene lost 7 bases and the J gene lost 3 bases, with 14 bases spanning the gap. Written as DNA, the CDR3 is TGTGCCAGCATCCCTTGGAGTTCGACAGATACGCAGTATTTT. Its protein product is CASIPWSSTDTQYF.

The gene calls are TRBV29-1 and TRBJ1-2; TRBD1 agrees at 8 bases. CDR1 is SQVTM and CDR2 is ANQGSEA in the germline V gene. The CDR3 runs 14 residues. Losses at the gene ends were 7 bases for V and 6 bases for J; bases not matched to a gene: 13. CDR3 coding DNA: TGCAGCGCCTGGGGGCTACAGGGGGAGGATGGCTACACCTTC. Amino acids: CSAWGLQGEDGYTF.

This clonotype was picked up a small number of times. V is TRBV9 and J is TRBJ2-1; no firm D call. The CDR3 is 13 amino acids. Germline lookup yields CDR1 SGDLS and CDR2 YYNGEE. The V and J ends lost 3 bases and 1 base respectively, with 5 bases between them. CDR3 DNA: TGTGCCAGCAGCGGGGTTTCCTACAATGAGCAGTTCTTC. Its protein product is CASSGVSYNEQFF.

This clonotype was counted at least ten times. The chain is built from TRBV12-3 or TRBV12-4 and TRBJ2-3, with 12 bases matching TRBD2. V lost 5 bases, J lost 6 bases, and 6 bases stayed unmatched. This CDR3 has 15 amino acids. The CDR3 is CASSRLAGAGDTQYF. The CDR3 coding sequence is TGTGCCAGCAGTCGACTAGCGGGGGCGGGGGATACGCAGTATTTT.

This clonotype was seen a handful of times. J is TRBJ1-1 and V is TRBV29-1; D is unclear. CDR1 SQVTM and CDR2 ANQGSEA come from the germline V gene. V was trimmed by 2 bases and J by 7 bases, leaving 20 bases between them. The CDR3 extends over 15 amino acids. The DNA of the CDR3 is TGCAGCGTTGAACCCGGCAAGGGCCCGGAGGATGAAGCTTTCTTT. It yields the protein CSVEPGKGPEDEAFF.

In this sample, this clonotype turned up many times. This rearrangement joins TRBV6-2 or TRBV6-3 to TRBJ2-1; D unclear. Between the trimmed V and J ends, which lost 5 bases and 9 bases, there was a span of 17 bases. This CDR3 spans 14 amino acids. From germline, CDR1 is MNHEY and CDR2 SVGEGT. The CDR3 sequence: CASSINVALGEQFF. The CDR3 DNA reads TGTGCCAGCAGTATCAACGTAGCTTTAGGTGAGCAGTTCTTC.

This clonotype was recorded a few times. The chain uses TRBV7-8 and TRBJ2-2; 7 bases agree with TRBD2. The CDR3 is made up of 15 amino acids. J was trimmed by 5 bases and V by 7 bases; bases with no gene match: 10. Per the germline V gene, CDR1 is SGHVS and CDR2 is FQNEAQ. The CDR3 loop reads CASTSTGGRTGELFF. The CDR3 DNA sequence: TGTGCCAGCACCTCCACGGGAGGACGAACCGGGGAGCTGTTTTTT.

The rearrangement uses TRBV7-8 and TRBJ2-1; D is unresolved. The CDR3 is 12 residues long. Trimming pared 7 bases from V and 8 bases from J, leaving 12 bases between. CDR1 and CDR2 from the germline V gene are SGHVS and FQNEAQ. The DNA for the CDR3 is TGTGCCAGCATGCAAGCGATACATGAGCAGTTCTTC. Protein product: CASMQAIHEQFF.

This rearrangement joins TRBV10-2 to TRBJ2-7, with D possibly being TRBD1 (6 bases). The CDR3 sequence is 14 residues long. Trimming left V 7 bases short and J 2 bases short, with 15 bases between. CDR1 and CDR2 (germline): WSHSY, SAAADI. CDR3 amino acids: CASIRTDNPYEQYF. CDR3 DNA: TGCGCCAGCATAAGGACAGACAATCCCTACGAGCAGTACTTC.

This clonotype was seen at least ten times. This chain connects TRBV20-1 to TRBJ2-7; D remains ambiguous. V was trimmed by 0 bases and J by 3 bases, leaving 3 bases between them. Germline V CDR1 and CDR2: DFQATT, SNEGSKA (reference sequence). This CDR3 comprises 11 residues. DNA for the CDR3: TGCAGTGCTAGAGATGGCTACGAGCAGTACGTC. Translating gives CSARDGYEQYV.

This sequence joins TRBV24-1 and TRBJ2-1; 8 positions agree with TRBD1. The V gene end was trimmed by 8 bases and the J gene end by 9 bases; junction bases not matched to a gene: 8. The CDR3 extends over 13 amino acids. CDR1 is KGHDR and CDR2 is SFDVKD in the germline V gene. CDR3 coding DNA: TGTGCCACCATCGGGACAGGTGGGAGTGAGCAGTTCTTC. Translation: CATIGTGGSEQFF.

This clonotype was recorded a few times. This chain connects TRBV20-1 to TRBJ2-5; TRBD2 agrees at 11 bases. CDR3 length equals 14 residues. Per germline, CDR1 DFQATT and CDR2 SNEGSKA (reference sequence). The V segment lost 6 bases and the J segment 5 bases; nucleotides outside the gene matches: 8. Written as DNA, the CDR3 is TGCAGTGCCGTAGCGGGAGGGCCAATGGAGACCCAGTACTTC. Its translation is CSAVAGGPMETQYF.

The chain is built from TRBV20-1 and TRBJ2-7; 8 bases match TRBD2. This CDR3 contains 15 residues. CDR1 DFQATT and CDR2 SNEGSKA come from the germline V gene (reference sequence). Germline trimming cut 6 bases from V and 2 bases from J; bases unmatched to any gene: 12. CDR3 in DNA: TGCAGTGCCACATTATTTAGCGGGGACCCCTACGAGCAGTACTTC. Amino acids: CSATLFSGDPYEQYF.

This clonotype was seen a few times. The V gene is TRBV12-3 or TRBV12-4, the J gene TRBJ2-5; D not resolved. The CDR3 runs 17 residues. Trimming pared 2 bases from V and 4 bases from J, leaving 20 bases between. CDR3 loop: CASSLLDGSVGSETQYF. The DNA for the CDR3 is TGTGCCAGCAGTTTACTGGACGGATCCGTAGGATCAGAGACCCAGTACTTC.

This clonotype has ten or more counts. This rearrangement joins TRBV3-1 to TRBJ2-2; 10 bases align to TRBD2. The CDR3 has 15 residues. Germline V lookup: CDR1 LGHDT, CDR2 YNNKEL (reference sequence). V lost 4 bases and J lost 4; bases outside the gene matches: 3. Written as DNA, the CDR3 is TGTGCCAGCAGCCCGGGACTAGCGATCACCGGGGAGCTGTTTTTT. It is translated as CASSPGLAITGELFF.

CDR3 DNA sequence: TGCAGTGCTAAAGACGGTGATAGTGGAGCCTACGAGCAGTACTTC. The encoded protein is CSAKDGDSGAYEQYF. The V gene is TRBV20-1, the J gene TRBJ2-7, with D unresolved. The V gene's germline CDR1 is DFQATT and CDR2 SNEGSKA (reference sequence). The V end lost 4 bases, the J end lost 2 bases, and 18 bases lay between the germline ends. This CDR3 has 15 residues.

This clonotype was counted many times. The rearrangement links TRBV12-3 or TRBV12-4 to TRBJ2-2; D call uncertain. The CDR3 has 14 amino acids. The V gene lost 0 bases and the J gene lost 6 bases, with 8 bases spanning the gap. The CDR3 region is CASSLALVSGELFF. The DNA for the CDR3 is TGTGCCAGCAGTTTAGCGCTTGTTTCCGGGGAGCTGTTTTTT.

The chain employs TRBV6-5 and TRBJ2-1, with a possible D match to TRBD1 (6 bases). Trimming took 9 bases from V and 6 from J, leaving 12 bases between them. The CDR3 length is 12 residues. The germline V gene has CDR1 MNHEY and CDR2 SVGAGI. The CDR3 reads CASSRQANEQFF. DNA of the CDR3: TGTGCCAGTTCAAGACAGGCCAATGAGCAGTTCTTC.

The J gene is TRBJ2-3, the V gene TRBV3-1, with 8 nucleotides matching TRBD2. The CDR3 loop spans 15 amino acids. Trimming removed 2 bases from V and 2 bases from J; junction bases left unmatched: 3. In germline, CDR1 is LGHDT, CDR2 YNNKEL (reference sequence). The CDR3 coding sequence is TGTGCCAGCAGCCAATTTAGCGGGATCACAGATACGCAGTATTTT. Its protein is CASSQFSGITDTQYF.